What follows is one TCR beta chain and its context. What it binds is not known. TCRdb recomputed calls from the RT-PCR reads with MiXCR, one row per CDR3 protein. The sample yields roughly 790,000 distinct CDR3 sequences, 21% seen once. The sample comes from a study of response to subunit inactivated influenza vaccine. Study-level findings and limits: Seasonal influenza vaccination, on each occasion, was suggested by the authors to recruit few new T cells.

V was shortened by 4 bases and J by 0 bases, with 7 bases between the two germline ends. CDR3 length equals 14 residues. Germline-derived CDR1 and CDR2 are MDHEN and SYDVKM. This material consisted of PBMCs from blood, taken around 5 days after vaccination. The chain couples TRBV28 to TRBJ2-1; D is unresolved. The sequence was obtained from a man over 45 who received an inactivated influenza vaccine. In DNA, the CDR3 is TGTGCCAGCAGTTACGTAAGCTCCTACAATGAGCAGTTCTTC. Encoded protein: CASSYVSSYNEQFF.